This T cell receptor beta chain comes out of a study of blood T cell repertoires in COVID-19. As for the study in general: The samples span acute and convalescent COVID-19 from the United States, Italy and Spain.

Methods used by the authors: From reference gene primer amplification, estimates of nucleated cell counts were derived. Measured with immunoSEQ multiplex PCR; TCRdb has only the in-frame clones, and not every one. The V and J calls and clone size were taken over from that table, and D and trimming were inferred from the DNA. Here the sample spans 190,000 or so clones, approximately 87% being singletons. Germline CDR1 and CDR2: SGHTA and FQGNSA. The length of the CDR3 is 15 residues. The ends were cut back, 3 bases at V and 1 base at J, with 13 bases in the middle. Sequencing was carried out using peripheral blood. This clonotype originated in a man in his sixties who had recovered from COVID-19. V usage is TRBV7-2 and J usage is TRBJ2-7; possible D gene TRBD1, 6 bases. The CDR3 DNA sequence: TGTGCCAGCAGCTTTACAGGGACCGGATCCTACGAGCAGTACTTC. Its translation is CASSFTGTGSYEQYF.